The 27 T cell receptor beta chains listed next were all sequenced from one sample in a study of OX40 agonist ivuxolimab in advanced cancers. Sequencing was performed with immunoSEQ multiplex PCR; in TCRdb, only in-frame clones are kept and a portion is missing. The sample carries 75,000 to 95,000 clones, approximately 86% recorded once. The source material was CD4+ or CD8+ T cells sorted from blood, sampled in a trial of the OX40 agonist ivuxolimab. These receptors all come from an adult with an advanced solid tumor such as melanoma, head and neck, liver or kidney cancer.

The V gene is TRBV15, the J gene TRBJ1-2; the D gene is possibly TRBD1 (5 bases). The CDR3 loop spans 12 amino acids. Germline V gives CDR1 LNHNV, CDR2 YYDKDF (reference sequence). Deletions cut 1 base from V and 6 bases from J, with 6 bases between. CDR3 in DNA: TGTGCCACCAGCAGAGGGGGGAATGGCTACACCTTC. Residues: CATSRGGNGYTF.

The V and J genes are TRBV29-1 and TRBJ1-2; 7 nucleotides align to TRBD1. Germline V CDR1 and CDR2: SQVTM, ANQGSEA. The CDR3 runs 14 residues. The V and J ends lost 4 bases and 3 bases, in that order; junction bases with no gene match: 8. The CDR3 protein is CSVGGGAEHYGYTF. The CDR3 coding sequence is TGCAGCGTTGGAGGGGGCGCAGAACACTATGGCTACACCTTC.

This chain uses TRBV4-1 with TRBJ2-5; 12 bases match TRBD2. With the DNA end fitting TRBJ2-7 better, the J assignment may be wrong. CDR3 length: 17 amino acids. The germline CDR1 and CDR2 sequences are MGHRA and YSYEKL. CDR3 DNA sequence: TGCGCCAGCAGCCAGGCCACCGGGACTAGCGGGTCCTACGAGCAGTACTTC. Amino acid sequence: CASSQATGTSGSYEQYF.

This chain joins TRBV11-1 and TRBJ2-7; the match to TRBD2 covers 10 bases. Germline CDR1 reads SGHAT; CDR2 reads FQDESV (reference sequence). The CDR3 consists of 14 residues. The CDR3 region is CASSGRELPYEQYF. Here the CDR3 DNA reads TGTGCTTCGAGCGGGAGGGAACTTCCCTACGAGCAGTACTTC.

The chain couples TRBV6-5 to TRBJ1-1, with 7 bases that match TRBD1. The CDR3 extends over 14 amino acids. V dropped 6 bases and J dropped 1; count of bases not matched to a gene: 5. Germline V lookup: CDR1 MNHEY, CDR2 SVGAGI. CDR3: CASRWTGRNTEAFF. The CDR3 DNA reads TGTGCCAGCAGATGGACAGGAAGGAACACTGAAGCTTTCTTT.

The rearrangement links TRBV10-3 to TRBJ1-5; D perhaps matches TRBD1 (5 bases). Trimming took 3 bases from V and 5 from J, leaving 8 bases between them. CDR1 is ENHRY and CDR2 is SYGVKD in the germline V gene. The CDR3 is made up of 13 amino acids. CDR3: CAISEGADQPQHF. CDR3 DNA sequence: TGTGCCATCAGTGAAGGGGCGGATCAGCCCCAGCATTTT.

About this clone: Other DNA sequences from this sample encode an identical CDR3 as well. The chain recombines TRBV6-4 with TRBJ1-1, with D possibly matching TRBD1 (6 bases). The length of the CDR3 is 15 residues. V dropped 2 bases and J dropped 2 bases, with 12 bases sitting between them. Germline values: CDR1 MRHNA, CDR2 SNTAGT. The CDR3 spells CASSDRSGGNTEAFF. The CDR3 nucleotides are TGTGCCAGCAGTGACCGCTCCGGGGGCAACACTGAAGCTTTCTTT.

The V gene is TRBV2, the J gene TRBJ1-3; weak D call: TRBD1 (5 bases). CDR1 is SNHLY and CDR2 is FYNNEI in the germline V gene. The CDR3 spans 14 residues. The V and J ends lost 4 bases and 2 bases respectively, with 9 bases between them. This chain's CDR3 is CASSGGVTGNTIYF. As DNA, the CDR3 is TGTGCCAGCAGTGGGGGGGTCACTGGAAACACCATATATTTT. Complete variable domain (other parts from reference TRBV2 and TRBJ1-3): EPEVTQTPSHQVTQMGQEVILRCVPISNHLYFYWYRQILGQKVEFLVSFYNNEISEKSEIFDDQFSVERPDGSNFTLKIRSTKLEDSAMYFCASSGGVTGNTIYFGEGSWLTVV.

V usage is TRBV7-9 and J usage is TRBJ1-2, with no clear D. The V end was cut by 1 base, the J end by 1 base, with 7 bases between. CDR1 is SEHNR, CDR2 FQNEAQ, per germline (reference sequence). The CDR3 sequence is 14 residues long. The CDR3 nucleotides read TGTGCCAGCAGCTTAGAGGTAGATAACTATGGCTACACCTTC. Amino acids: CASSLEVDNYGYTF. The whole variable domain, remainder taken from reference TRBV7-9 and TRBJ1-2, is DTGVSQNPRHKITKRGQNVTFRCDPISEHNRLYWYRQTLGQGPEFLTYFQNEAQLEKSRLLSDRFSAERPKGSFSTLEIQRTEQGDSAMYLCASSLEVDNYGYTFGSGTRLTVV.

The chain links TRBV30 to TRBJ2-7; D is possibly TRBD1 (6 bases). The germline V gene encodes CDR1 GTSNPN and CDR2 SVGIG (reference sequence). V lost 4 bases to trimming and J lost 2 bases, with 15 bases between them. The CDR3 has 14 amino acids. CDR3 sequence (DNA): TGTGCCTGGAACTCCGGGACATCAACCTACGAGCAGTACTTC. Protein sequence: CAWNSGTSTYEQYF.

The chain has TRBV7-8 and TRBJ1-4; TRBD1 agrees at 7 bases. The V segment lost 3 bases and the J segment 5 bases; nucleotides outside the gene matches: 3. CDR1 SGHVS and CDR2 FQNEAQ come from the germline V gene. This CDR3 has 14 residues. The DNA for the CDR3 is TGTGCCAGCAGCTTCAGGGGGGTCAATGAAAAACTGTTTTTT. This gives the protein CASSFRGVNEKLFF.

The chain couples TRBV5-1 to TRBJ2-2; unclear D gene. Germline CDR1 reads SGHRS; CDR2 reads YFSETQ. There are 16 residues in the CDR3. V was cut by 2 bases and J by 4 bases, with 15 bases left in between. CDR3 residues: CASSFGERAATGELFF. DNA of the CDR3: TGCGCCAGCAGCTTCGGAGAAAGGGCGGCCACCGGGGAGCTGTTTTTT.

This chain links TRBV7-8 with TRBJ2-7, with TRBD1 matching 7 bases. This CDR3 contains 15 residues. Germline CDR1 reads SGHVS; CDR2 reads FQNEAQ. Trimming took 1 base from V and 4 from J; bases not matched to a gene: 7. The CDR3 nucleotides read TGTGCCAGCAGCTTAGAAGGTGGGACAGTATACGAGCAGTACGTC. Amino acid sequence: CASSLEGGTVYEQYV.

V usage is TRBV28 and J usage is TRBJ1-6; 7 bases align to TRBD1. The junction had 9 bases not matched to a gene; V was cut back by 6 bases and J by 7 bases. Germline V lookup: CDR1 MDHEN, CDR2 SYDVKM. The CDR3 consists of 15 residues. CDR3 in DNA: TGTGCCAGCAGCAACCCGACAGGGCTAAATTCACCCCTCCACTTT. Encoded protein: CASSNPTGLNSPLHF.

The V and J genes are TRBV29-1 and TRBJ1-3, with D uncertain. With 5 bases removed from V and 0 bases from J, the gap between germline ends came to 8 bases. There are 13 residues in the CDR3. Germline V gene data show CDR1 as SQVTM and CDR2 as ANQGSEA. The CDR3 DNA reads TGCAGCGTTATGGAGGGCTCTGGAAACACCATATATTTT. It yields the protein CSVMEGSGNTIYF.

The chain links TRBV7-3 to TRBJ2-5, with 8 bases identical to TRBD1. From germline, CDR1 is SGHTA and CDR2 FQGTGA. Trimming took 3 bases from V and 2 from J; bases not matched to a gene: 8. There are 16 residues in the CDR3. CDR3 nucleotides: TGTGCCAGCAGCTTGATGGCTAGGACAGGGCAAGAGACCCAGTACTTC. Translating gives CASSLMARTGQETQYF. Together with reference TRBV7-3 and TRBJ2-5, the CDR3 gives the full variable domain: GAGVSQTPSNKVTEKGKYVELRCDPISGHTALYWYRQSLGQGPEFLIYFQGTGAADDSGLPNDRFFAVRPEGSVSTLKIQRTERGDSAVYLCASSLMARTGQETQYFGPGTRLLVL.

This chain's CDR3 is CASSLPGSDTQYF. CDR3 bases: TGTGCCAGCAGCTTGCCGGGGTCAGATACGCAGTATTTT. The chain joins TRBV7-9 to TRBJ2-3; D is possibly TRBD2 (5 bases). With 3 bases removed from V and 4 bases from J, the gap between germline ends came to 8 bases. The length of the CDR3 is 13 residues. CDR1 and CDR2 from the germline V gene are SEHNR and FQNEAQ (reference sequence).

The V call is TRBV4-3, the J call TRBJ1-5; D not resolved. Germline lookup yields CDR1 LGHNA and CDR2 YSLEER. V was trimmed by 0 bases and J by 5 bases, leaving 8 bases between them. The CDR3 is 14 amino acids. The CDR3, as DNA: TGCGCCAGCAGCCAAGACCTGGGGTATCAGCCCCAGCATTTT. It translates to CASSQDLGYQPQHF.

As concerns this clone: Other DNA sequences in this sample translate to the same CDR3. V gene TRBV19 combines with J gene TRBJ1-4; D gene uncertain. The CDR3 is 16 amino acids. V lost 1 base and J 0 bases, leaving 9 bases between the germline ends. Looked up from germline, CDR1 is LNHDA and CDR2 is SQIVND (reference sequence). Written as DNA, the CDR3 is TGTGCCAGTAGTATAGCTACAGACGCAACTAATGAAAAACTGTTTTTT. Translation gives CASSIATDATNEKLFF.

The rearrangement joins TRBV7-8 to TRBJ1-2, with no clear D. Trimming removed 5 bases from V and 1 base from J, with 17 bases in between. CDR3 size: 16 residues. CDR1 is SGHVS and CDR2 is FQNEAQ in the germline V gene. CDR3 coding DNA: TGTGCCAGCAGCGCGACGGTTTATCCCCTTAACTATGGCTACACCTTC. Amino acids: CASSATVYPLNYGYTF. Looking up the rest from reference TRBV7-8 and TRBJ1-2 gives the full variable domain: GAGVSQSPRYKVAKRGQDVALRCDPISGHVSLFWYQQALGQGPEFLTYFQNEAQLDKSGLPSDRFFAERPEGSVSTLKIQRTQQEDSAVYLCASSATVYPLNYGYTFGSGTRLTVV.

The chain recombines TRBV30 with TRBJ1-6; unclear D gene. Trimming left V 3 bases short and J 4 bases short, with 13 bases between. The CDR3 runs 15 residues. Germline V gene sequence: CDR1 GTSNPN, CDR2 SVGIG (reference sequence). This CDR3 is CAWREEVTYNSPLHF. Written as DNA, the CDR3 is TGTGCCTGGAGGGAGGAAGTGACTTATAATTCACCCCTCCACTTT. The full variable domain, in which reference TRBV30 and TRBJ1-6 provide the parts outside the CDR3, is SQTIHQWPATLVQPVGSPLSLECTVEGTSNPNLYWYRQAAGRGLQLLFYSVGIGQISSEVPQNLSASRPQDRQFILSSKKLLLSDSGFYLCAWREEVTYNSPLHFGNGTRLTVT.

The J gene is TRBJ2-5, the V gene TRBV9, with 14 bases that match TRBD2. V shed 3 bases and J 5 bases; nucleotides not matched to a gene: 6. Germline lookup yields CDR1 SGDLS and CDR2 YYNGEE. The CDR3 runs to 16 residues. CDR3 nucleotide sequence: TGTGCCAGCAGCGAAAGACTAGCGGGGGGGCTGGAGACCCAGTACTTC. It translates to CASSERLAGGLETQYF.

The chain joins TRBV4-2 to TRBJ2-1; a weak D match, TRBD2 (6 bases). The CDR3 is 13 amino acids. V was shortened by 5 bases and J by 7 bases, with 12 bases between the two germline ends. Germline CDR1 LGHNA, CDR2 YNFKEQ. Here the CDR3 DNA reads TGTGCCAGCAGCTTGGCTAGCGAGAATGAGCAGTTCTTC. Amino acid sequence: CASSLASENEQFF.

V gene TRBV30 combines with J gene TRBJ2-7, with TRBD1 matching over 10 bases. The CDR3 consists of 13 residues. CDR1 and CDR2 from the germline V gene are GTSNPN and SVGIG (reference sequence). V lost 5 bases and J lost 3; bases outside the gene matches: 4. DNA of the CDR3: TGTGCCTGGGGGACAGGGGTAATCTACGAGCAGTACTTC. Protein sequence: CAWGTGVIYEQYF. The variable domain in full, completed from reference TRBV30 and TRBJ2-7, reads SQTIHQWPATLVQPVGSPLSLECTVEGTSNPNLYWYRQAAGRGLQLLFYSVGIGQISSEVPQNLSASRPQDRQFILSSKKLLLSDSGFYLCAWGTGVIYEQYFGPGTRLTVT.

Here the CDR3 reads CASSVISTEAFF. In DNA form, the CDR3 reads TGTGCCAGCAGTGTCATCAGCACTGAAGCTTTCTTT. J is TRBJ1-1 and V is TRBV2; unclear D gene. The CDR3 is 12 residues long. Germline assignment: CDR1 SNHLY and CDR2 FYNNEI. With 4 bases removed from V and 4 bases from J, the gap between germline ends came to 7 bases.

The chain is built from TRBV5-1 and TRBJ1-1, with a weak D call TRBD1 (6 bases). Germline loops: CDR1 SGHRS, CDR2 YFSETQ. Trimming pared 0 bases from V and 8 bases from J, leaving 11 bases between. This CDR3 is 13 amino acids long. CDR3 region: CASSLGEGVEAFF. The CDR3 region has the DNA TGCGCCAGCAGCTTGGGGGAGGGGGTCGAAGCTTTCTTT.

This clone was observed once. The rearrangement uses TRBV5-6 and TRBJ1-2, with 7 bases matching TRBD1. This CDR3 comprises 16 residues. Germline CDR1 SGHDT, CDR2 YYEEEE. V lost 5 bases, J lost 2 bases, and 12 bases stayed unmatched. The CDR3 nucleotides are TGTGCCAGCAGACCCCCCCTGACAGGGTCGAACTATGGCTACACCTTC. Translating it yields CASRPPLTGSNYGYTF. Looking up the rest from reference TRBV5-6 and TRBJ1-2 gives the full variable domain: DAGVTQSPTHLIKTRGQQVTLRCSPKSGHDTVSWYQQALGQGPQFIFQYYEEEERQRGNFPDRFSGHQFPNYSSELNVNALLLGDSALYLCASRPPLTGSNYGYTFGSGTRLTVV.